The 11 T cell receptor beta chains in this list originate from one sample, sequenced in a study of T-cell memory formation after mild COVID-19. TCRdb used MiXCR to reprocess the 5' RACE reads, holding one entry per CDR3 protein. The profile covers about 120,000 distinct CDR3 sequences, with 20% to 25% appearing a single time and roughly two fifths taken by the ten largest. The specimen was PBMCs or a T cell subset sorted from them (not recorded which). The receptor set was obtained from a man between 18 and 29 years old who had mild COVID-19 (a few samples of this study predate the infection). Cell type and time point are not known.

This clonotype was observed at least ten times. V usage is TRBV7-3 and J usage is TRBJ2-1; 11 nucleotides match TRBD2. In germline, CDR1 is SGHTA, CDR2 FQGTGA. J was trimmed by 6 bases and V by 5 bases; bases with no gene match: 3. The CDR3 has 14 amino acids. CDR3 loop: CASSPGLAGNEQFF. The CDR3 bases are TGTGCCAGCAGCCCCGGACTAGCGGGCAATGAGCAGTTCTTC.

The V and J genes are TRBV4-1 and TRBJ2-7; D is uncertain. Germline CDR1 reads MGHRA; CDR2 reads YSYEKL. This CDR3 spans 15 amino acids. Trimming stripped 4 bases from V and 0 bases from J, with 13 bases between. The CDR3 is CASSPWTGSSYEQYF. The CDR3 DNA sequence: TGCGCCAGCAGCCCTTGGACGGGTAGCTCCTACGAGCAGTACTTC.

This clonotype occurred a few times. The J gene is TRBJ2-3, the V gene TRBV7-9, with D unresolved. Germline lookup yields CDR1 SEHNR and CDR2 FQNEAQ (reference sequence). This CDR3 is built from 16 residues. The V end was cut by 7 bases, the J end by 0 bases, with 17 bases between. Written as DNA, the CDR3 is TGTGCCAGCAACATGGTCGGCCTCTCTAGCACAGATACGCAGTATTTT. As protein: CASNMVGLSSTDTQYF.

The rearrangement joins TRBV11-1 to TRBJ2-5; D ambiguous. Trimming left V 5 bases short and J 4 bases short, with 8 bases between. Germline V CDR1 and CDR2: SGHAT, FQDESV (reference sequence). The CDR3 is made up of 12 amino acids. Here the CDR3 DNA reads TGTGCCAGCAGCCTGCAATCAGAGACCCAGTACTTC. This encodes CASSLQSETQYF.

The genes are TRBV19 and TRBJ2-1, with D maybe TRBD2 (7 bases). CDR3 size: 14 residues. CDR1 LNHDA and CDR2 SQIVND come from the germline V gene (reference sequence). The V end was cut by 6 bases, the J end by 5 bases, with 14 bases between. CDR3 loop: CASRNGGLHNEQFF. CDR3 sequence (DNA): TGTGCCAGTAGGAACGGGGGGCTTCACAATGAGCAGTTCTTC.

The chain is built from TRBV7-9 and TRBJ1-6; D gene uncertain. The CDR3 is 15 residues long. The V gene's germline CDR1 is SEHNR and CDR2 FQNEAQ (reference sequence). V was pared by 5 bases and J by 0 bases, with 8 bases between. The CDR3 DNA is TGTGCCAGCAGCGAAGTGAGCTCCTATAATTCACCCCTCCACTTT. Amino acid sequence: CASSEVSSYNSPLHF. Based on the CDR3 plus reference TRBV7-9 and TRBJ1-6, the full variable domain is DTGVSQNPRHKITKRGQNVTFRCDPISEHNRLYWYRQTLGQGPEFLTYFQNEAQLEKSRLLSDRFSAERPKGSFSTLEIQRTEQGDSAMYLCASSEVSSYNSPLHFGNGTRLTVT.

This sequence joins TRBV29-1 and TRBJ2-5; TRBD2 aligns across 9 bases. The CDR3 loop spans 14 amino acids. The junction had 9 bases not matched to a gene; V was cut back by 5 bases and J by 5 bases. Per the germline V gene, CDR1 is SQVTM and CDR2 is ANQGSEA. The CDR3 spells CSVYQRGAGETQYF. The CDR3 region has the DNA TGCAGCGTTTACCAGCGGGGGGCCGGGGAGACCCAGTACTTC.

The rearrangement links TRBV4-1 to TRBJ2-5, with TRBD1 matching 7 bases. V was clipped by 3 bases and J by 2 bases; unmatched bases: 3. CDR1 and CDR2 (germline): MGHRA, YSYEKL. This CDR3 comprises 14 residues. The CDR3 loop reads CASSQSGQQETQYF. The CDR3 nucleotides are TGCGCCAGCAGCCAGTCGGGACAGCAAGAGACCCAGTACTTC.

This clonotype was detected a few times. The chain uses TRBV7-9 and TRBJ2-5; D is perhaps TRBD1 (5 bases). This CDR3 has 14 amino acids. V dropped 6 bases and J dropped 0 bases, with 11 bases sitting between them. Germline V CDR1 and CDR2: SEHNR, FQNEAQ (reference sequence). The CDR3 sequence is CASRATEYQETQYF. CDR3 in DNA: TGTGCCAGCAGAGCGACAGAGTACCAAGAGACCCAGTACTTC.

Of note for this clonotype: This sequence may be a read error, since a much larger clone differs from it by one base. The V gene is TRBV4-1, the J gene TRBJ2-3; D remains ambiguous. The CDR3 has 14 residues. Per germline, CDR1 MGHRA and CDR2 YSYEKL. Trimming pared 0 bases from V and 1 base from J, leaving 5 bases between. The CDR3 DNA is TGCGCCAGCAGCCAAGATCCGGGCACAGATACGCAGTATTTT. The encoded protein is CASSQDPGTDTQYF.

This clonotype was observed a few times. The chain joins TRBV20-1 to TRBJ2-1; TRBD2 matches at 10 bases. The J segment lost 3 bases and the V segment lost 4 bases, leaving 0 bases of the junction unmatched. From germline, CDR1 is DFQATT and CDR2 SNEGSKA (reference sequence). There are 13 residues in the CDR3. The CDR3, as DNA: TGCAGTGCTACTAGCGGGAGCTACAATGAGCAGTTCTTC. This codes for CSATSGSYNEQFF.